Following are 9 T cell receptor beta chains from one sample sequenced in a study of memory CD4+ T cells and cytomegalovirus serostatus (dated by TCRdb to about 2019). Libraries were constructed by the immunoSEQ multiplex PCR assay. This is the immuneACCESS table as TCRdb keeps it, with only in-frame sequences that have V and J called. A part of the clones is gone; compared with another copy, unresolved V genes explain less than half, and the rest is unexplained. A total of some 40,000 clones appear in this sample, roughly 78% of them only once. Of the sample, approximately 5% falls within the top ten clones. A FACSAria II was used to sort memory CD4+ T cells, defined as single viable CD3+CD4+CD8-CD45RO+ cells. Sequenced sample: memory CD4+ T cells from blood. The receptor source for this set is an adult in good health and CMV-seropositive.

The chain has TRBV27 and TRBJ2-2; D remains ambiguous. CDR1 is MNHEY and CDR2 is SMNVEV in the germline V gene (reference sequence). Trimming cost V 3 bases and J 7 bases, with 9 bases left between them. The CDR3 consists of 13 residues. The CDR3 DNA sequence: TGTGCCAGCAGTTTGTGGGGAAACGGGGAGCTGTTTTTT. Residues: CASSLWGNGELFF.

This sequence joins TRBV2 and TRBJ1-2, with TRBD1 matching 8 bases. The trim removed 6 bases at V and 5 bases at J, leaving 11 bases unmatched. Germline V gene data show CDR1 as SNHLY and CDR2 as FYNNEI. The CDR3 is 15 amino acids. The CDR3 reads CASSSGQGRGYGYTF. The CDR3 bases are TGTGCCAGCAGCTCTGGACAGGGCAGAGGGTATGGCTACACCTTC.

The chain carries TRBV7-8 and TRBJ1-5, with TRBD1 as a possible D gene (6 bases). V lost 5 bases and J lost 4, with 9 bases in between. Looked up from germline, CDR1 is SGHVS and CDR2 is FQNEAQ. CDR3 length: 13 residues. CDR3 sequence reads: CASSKGQNQPQHF. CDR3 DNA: TGTGCCAGCAGCAAAGGACAGAATCAGCCCCAGCATTTT.

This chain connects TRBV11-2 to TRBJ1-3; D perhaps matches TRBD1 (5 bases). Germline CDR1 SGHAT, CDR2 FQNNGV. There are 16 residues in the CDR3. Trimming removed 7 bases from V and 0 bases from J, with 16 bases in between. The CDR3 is CASTFLRGRSGNTIYF. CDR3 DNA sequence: TGTGCCAGCACCTTCCTCCGGGGACGCTCTGGAAACACCATATATTTT.

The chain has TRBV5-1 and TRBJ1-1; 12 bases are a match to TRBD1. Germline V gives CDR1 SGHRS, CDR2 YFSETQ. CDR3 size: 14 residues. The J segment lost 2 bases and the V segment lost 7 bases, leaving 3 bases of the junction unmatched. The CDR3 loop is CASGTGGHNTEAFF. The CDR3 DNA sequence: TGCGCCAGCGGGACAGGGGGCCACAACACTGAAGCTTTCTTT.

CDR3 sequence (DNA): TGCGCCAGCAGCGATGGGGGAATGGACTACAATGAGCAGTTCTTC. Its protein is CASSDGGMDYNEQFF. The rearrangement uses TRBV5-1 and TRBJ2-1; D possibly matches TRBD1 or TRBD2 (5 bases each). V lost 4 bases, J lost 3 bases, and 14 bases lay in between. This CDR3 has 15 residues. CDR1 and CDR2 (germline): SGHRS, YFSETQ.

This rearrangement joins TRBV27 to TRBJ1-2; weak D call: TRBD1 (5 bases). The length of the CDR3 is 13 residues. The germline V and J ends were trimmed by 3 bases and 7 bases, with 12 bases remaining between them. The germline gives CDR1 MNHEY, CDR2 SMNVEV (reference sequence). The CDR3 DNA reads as TGTGCCAGCAGTTTTACCTCAGGGCCTGGCTACACCTTC. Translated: CASSFTSGPGYTF.

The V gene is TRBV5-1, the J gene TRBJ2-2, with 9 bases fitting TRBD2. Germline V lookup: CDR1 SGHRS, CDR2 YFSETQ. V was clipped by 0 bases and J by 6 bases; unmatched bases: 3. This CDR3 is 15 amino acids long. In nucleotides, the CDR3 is TGCGCCAGCAGCTTGGTTAGCGGGAGTGCCGGGGAGCTGTTTTTT. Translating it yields CASSLVSGSAGELFF.

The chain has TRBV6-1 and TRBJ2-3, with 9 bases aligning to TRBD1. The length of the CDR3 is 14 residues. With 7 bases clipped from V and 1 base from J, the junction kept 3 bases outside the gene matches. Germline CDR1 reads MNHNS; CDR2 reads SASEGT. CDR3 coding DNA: TGTGCCAGCAAGGGACAGGGCCGCACAGATACGCAGTATTTT. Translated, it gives CASKGQGRTDTQYF.